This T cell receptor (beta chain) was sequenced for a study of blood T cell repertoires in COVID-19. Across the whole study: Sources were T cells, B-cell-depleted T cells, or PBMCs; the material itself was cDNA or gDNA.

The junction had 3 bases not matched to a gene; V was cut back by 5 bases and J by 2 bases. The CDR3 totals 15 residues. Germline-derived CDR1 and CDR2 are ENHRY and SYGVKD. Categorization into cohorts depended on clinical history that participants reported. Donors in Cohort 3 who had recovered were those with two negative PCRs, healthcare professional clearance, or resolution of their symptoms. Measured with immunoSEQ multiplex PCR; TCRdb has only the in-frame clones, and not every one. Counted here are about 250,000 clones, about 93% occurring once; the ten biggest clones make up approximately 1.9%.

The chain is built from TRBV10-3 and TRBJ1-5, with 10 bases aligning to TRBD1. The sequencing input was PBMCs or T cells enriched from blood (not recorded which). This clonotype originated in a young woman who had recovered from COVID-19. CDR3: CAISPGQGGNQPQHF. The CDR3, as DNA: TGTGCCATCAGTCCCGGACAGGGGGGCAATCAGCCCCAGCATTTT.